This TCR beta chain is from a study of shared clonotypes between healthy human individuals (dated by TCRdb to the early 2020s). Regarding the complete study: Three men and two women, aged 18 to 49 years, made up the cohort. Between about 0.94 and 10 billion PBMCs per donor were obtained by leukapheresis. Different laboratories and diverse techniques were used to prepare libraries and sequence TCR repertoires, to increase sequencing depth and limit assay-specific biases. To estimate repertoire size and how much clonotype sharing occurs between individuals, the study deeply sequenced the blood TCR repertoires of five healthy adults. Findings and caveats that apply to the study as a whole: Only blood was sampled, and tissue TCR repertoires likely differ from those in blood. The genetic and exposure-history diversity represented was limited by the small number of donors. Pairwise subsampling indicated that sequencing depth was expected to affect the degree of clonotype sharing among donors.

The CDR3 holds 16 amino acids from the cysteine to the phenylalanine. Solely the CDR3 DNA is kept, with 48 bases framed from the first base. Compared with germline, V lacks 5 bases and J lacks 5 bases; bases without a gene match: 11. For CDR1 and CDR2, the germline V gene lists MDHEN and SYDVKM. TCR CDR3 regions were amplified from genomic DNA by multiplex PCR using the deep immunoSEQ assay. Extracted genomic DNA from each cell subset was spread evenly across all wells of several immunoSEQ 96-well plates, with each plate serving as a replicate. For unsorted PBMC, 250 to 350 ng of genomic DNA, equivalent to around 30,000 T cell genomes, went into each replicate PCR. Ten immunoSEQ deep assay plates were used to sequence the unsorted PBMC genomic DNA. Purified libraries were quantified with a Qubit 3.0 fluorometer, sized on a Bioanalyzer 2100, and re-quantified with the KAPA Library Quantification kit. Every immunoSEQ 96-well plate was sequenced on a separate single-read 150-cycle Illumina NextSeq 550 flow cell. As for the authors' bioinformatics: Because the immunoSEQ output held only junctional sequences and lacked quality scores, the filtering could not match the filtering applied to full-length reads. To assign V/J genes and CDR3, sequences were annotated using PyIR, a Python wrapper for IgBLAST v1.9, with IMGT germline references. Reads were removed for weak V/J assignments (E-value above 1e-6), missing CDR3, stop codons, out-of-frame junctions, or ambiguous translated residues. V3J clonotypes were defined as sequences sharing the same inferred V gene, J gene, and CDR3 amino acid sequence. Percentage overlap between repertoires was computed as shared unique clonotypes divided by the size of the smaller repertoire. RTK rarefaction, the Chao1 estimator, and Recon v2.1 estimates of unobserved clonotypes were used to assess repertoire richness. TCRdb limited this immuneACCESS table to in-frame rearrangements with V and J called. A share of clones is missing; checked studies link under half to unresolved V genes, and the rest is unexplained. The V and J calls and the clone size are those of that table, but D and trimming were determined from the DNA. The sample yields fewer than 700,000 clones; about 80% were counted once. About 11% of the sample is in the top ten clones.

On this clone: Its antigen specificity is not known. Base qualities are not provided; no much larger clone lies one nucleotide away.

The donors were healthy, HIV-negative adults who had no recently reported acute infections or vaccinations. Every donor was a Caucasian adult residing in Nashville, Tennessee, USA. For unsorted samples, about 90 million PBMCs were counted and genomic DNA was extracted with the QIAamp DNA Blood Mini kit. After blood collection by leukapheresis, PBMCs were isolated using Ficoll-Histopaque density gradient centrifugation and then cryopreserved in the vapor phase of liquid nitrogen. The origin of this receptor is a woman aged 40-49 years in good health. Some clones in this sample may be carry-over from other donors' samples. Sequencing used PBMCs. The V gene is TRBV28 and the J gene is TRBJ2-3; 9 central nucleotides agree with TRBD2. The encoded CDR3 is CASSPARREGLDTQYF. Here is the DNA: TGTGCCAGCAGTCCAGCCAGGCGGGAGGGCCTAGATACGCAGTATTTT.